Below, 32 T cell receptor beta chains from the same sample are listed, as sequenced in a study of T-cell memory formation after mild COVID-19. TCRdb reprocessed the 5' RACE reads with MiXCR, giving one entry per CDR3 protein. The table lists 550,000 to 700,000 distinct CDR3 sequences, 18% of them singletons. The sequencing sample was made of PBMCs or a T cell subset sorted from them (not recorded which). The source of these receptors is an adult woman who had mild COVID-19 (a few samples of this study predate the infection). Cell type and time point are not known.

This clonotype was recorded a few times. The chain links TRBV5-1 to TRBJ2-7; the D gene is possibly TRBD1 (6 bases). The length of the CDR3 is 14 residues. Per the germline V gene, CDR1 is SGHRS and CDR2 is YFSETQ. V was pared by 7 bases and J by 2 bases, with 16 bases between. The CDR3 sequence is CASAGVDGPYEQYF. The CDR3 DNA follows: TGCGCCAGCGCAGGGGTCGACGGCCCCTACGAGCAGTACTTC.

This clonotype was seen more than once but under ten times. The junction and the germline gene differ at one end; a read error may be behind it. The V and J genes are TRBV9 and TRBJ2-1; 7 bases line up with TRBD2. This CDR3 region has 15 residues. Per the germline V gene, CDR1 is SGDLS and CDR2 is YYNGEE. The CDR3 spells CASSASGNSYTEQFF. The CDR3 coding sequence is TGTGCCAGCAGCGCGAGCGGGAACTCCTACACTGAGCAGTTCTTC.

In DNA, the CDR3 is TGTGCCAGCAGCCAAGAGGTTAGCAACGTCGGCGAGCAGTACTTC. It translates to CASSQEVSNVGEQYF. The V gene is TRBV4-2, the J gene TRBJ2-7; the D is unclear. CDR3 length: 15 residues. Germline V lookup: CDR1 LGHNA, CDR2 YNFKEQ. Trimming left V 0 bases short and J 6 bases short, with 15 bases between.

The chain recombines TRBV29-1 with TRBJ2-1; 7 bases are a match to TRBD1. From germline, CDR1 is SQVTM and CDR2 ANQGSEA. The CDR3 length is 16 residues. Trimming at V came to 3 bases and at J to 2 bases, leaving 10 bases not matched to a gene. CDR3 coding DNA: TGCAGCGTTGACTGGGGTGGGCAGGGGGCCTACAATGAGCAGTTCTTC. Amino acids: CSVDWGGQGAYNEQFF.

The chain links TRBV7-9 to TRBJ2-7, with 15 nucleotides matching TRBD2. After removal of 5 bases from V and 2 bases from J, the junction contained 22 bases not matched to a gene. This CDR3 is 22 amino acids long. In germline, CDR1 is SEHNR, CDR2 FQNEAQ (reference sequence). DNA for the CDR3: TGTGCCAGCAGCCAGAGGACTAGCGGGGGGGCTAAGAAGCGGGGTCCCACCTACGAGCAGTACTTC. Encoded protein: CASSQRTSGGAKKRGPTYEQYF.

The CDR3 spells CASGLPQELAGDHNEQFF. The CDR3 coding sequence is TGTGCTAGTGGTTTGCCCCAGGAGTTAGCGGGAGACCACAATGAGCAGTTCTTC. The chain links TRBV12-5 to TRBJ2-1; the match to TRBD2 covers 9 bases. Germline trimming cut 2 bases from V and 5 bases from J; bases unmatched to any gene: 13. The CDR3 spans 18 residues. Germline loops: CDR1 LGHNT, CDR2 FRNRAP. Full variable domain (remainder filled in from reference TRBV12-5 and TRBJ2-1): DARVTQTPRHKVTEMGQEVTMRCQPILGHNTVFWYRQTMMQGLELLAYFRNRAPLDDSGMPKDRFSAEMPDATLATLKIQPSEPRDSAVYFCASGLPQELAGDHNEQFFGPGTRLTVL.

There are a few counts of this clonotype. The CDR3 reads CASSYSNRGSYEQYF. In nucleotides, the CDR3 is TGTGCCAGCAGTTACTCGAACAGGGGATCCTACGAGCAGTACTTC. V usage is TRBV6-5 and J usage is TRBJ2-7; TRBD1 matches at 7 bases. Per the germline V gene, CDR1 is MNHEY and CDR2 is SVGAGI. The CDR3 has 15 residues. Trimming removed 0 bases from V and 1 base from J; junction bases left unmatched: 3.

V and J are TRBV6-5 and TRBJ1-2, with D hard to call. V lost 7 bases, J lost 3 bases, and 18 bases lay in between. The V gene's germline CDR1 is MNHEY and CDR2 SVGAGI. The CDR3 is 15 residues long. The CDR3 reads CASKGARSDHYGYTF. CDR3 sequence (DNA): TGTGCCAGCAAGGGAGCTAGGTCGGATCACTATGGCTACACCTTC.

This sequence joins TRBV15 and TRBJ2-1, with TRBD2 identical over 12 bases. The CDR3 runs 15 residues. V lost 5 bases, J lost 8 bases, and 7 bases stayed unmatched. Germline CDR1 and CDR2: LNHNV and YYDKDF (reference sequence). This CDR3 is CATSPGLAGIDEQFF. DNA for the CDR3: TGTGCCACCAGCCCCGGACTAGCGGGGATCGATGAGCAGTTCTTC. The complete variable domain, with remaining parts taken from reference TRBV15 and TRBJ2-1, reads DAMVIQNPRYQVTQFGKPVTLSCSQTLNHNVMYWYQQKSSQAPKLLFHYYDKDFNNEADTPDNFQSRRPNTSFCFLDIRSPGLGDTAMYLCATSPGLAGIDEQFFGPGTRLTVL.

This clonotype was counted many times. This chain joins TRBV18 and TRBJ2-1, with 9 bases fitting TRBD1. This CDR3 is 15 amino acids long. J lost 7 bases, V lost 3 bases, and 7 bases had no gene match. Germline V gene lookup returns CDR1 KGHSH and CDR2 LQKENI. CDR3 region: CASSPQGQGSNEQFF. In nucleotides, the CDR3 is TGTGCCAGCTCACCGCAGGGACAGGGTAGTAATGAGCAGTTCTTC. The variable domain in full, with the rest retrieved from reference TRBV18 and TRBJ2-1, is NAGVMQNPRHLVRRRGQEARLRCSPMKGHSHVYWYRQLPEEGLKFMVYLQKENIIDESGMPKERFSAEFPKEGPSILRIQQVVRGDSAAYFCASSPQGQGSNEQFFGPGTRLTVL.

The gene calls are TRBV7-9 and TRBJ2-7; D is perhaps TRBD1 (5 bases). This CDR3 spans 14 amino acids. Per the germline V gene, CDR1 is SEHNR and CDR2 is FQNEAQ (reference sequence). V was pared by 7 bases and J by 6 bases, with 19 bases between. The CDR3 sequence: CASTQADTLFEQYF. CDR3 nucleotides: TGTGCCAGCACCCAGGCGGACACCCTCTTCGAGCAGTACTTC.

This clonotype came up a few times. V usage is TRBV7-2 and J usage is TRBJ1-4; D unclear. The CDR3 contains 14 residues. The germline CDR1 and CDR2 sequences are SGHTA and FQGNSA. The ends were cut back, 2 bases at V and 12 bases at J, with 16 bases in the middle. In nucleotides, the CDR3 is TGTGCCAGCAGCTTAACCCAGATCCAGAGGGAACTGTTTTTT. It encodes CASSLTQIQRELFF.

This sequence joins TRBV19 and TRBJ2-3, with 7 bases lining up with TRBD1. Germline CDR1 and CDR2: LNHDA and SQIVND (reference sequence). V gave up 5 bases and J gave up 2 bases; unmatched junction bases: 7. This CDR3 region has 15 residues. DNA for the CDR3: TGTGCCAGTAGTCGTGACAGGGTCGACACAGATACGCAGTATTTT. Translated, it gives CASSRDRVDTDTQYF.

In this sample, this clonotype turned up many times. V and J are TRBV7-2 and TRBJ2-7; TRBD1 is a possible D gene (6 bases). This CDR3 spans 15 amino acids. V dropped 1 base and J dropped 0 bases, with 10 bases sitting between them. Germline CDR1 is SGHTA and CDR2 is FQGNSA. CDR3 region: CASSLDRVTSYEQYF. The CDR3 DNA is TGTGCCAGCAGCTTAGACAGGGTTACCTCCTACGAGCAGTACTTC.

This clonotype occurred a few times. The J gene is TRBJ2-5, the V gene TRBV2; maybe TRBD2 (6 bases). V was cut by 1 base and J by 4 bases, with 10 bases left in between. Looked up from germline, CDR1 is SNHLY and CDR2 is FYNNEI. The length of the CDR3 is 14 residues. The CDR3 spells CASSEDRRAETQYF. For the CDR3, the DNA is TGTGCCAGCAGTGAAGACAGGAGGGCAGAGACCCAGTACTTC.

The V gene is TRBV7-8, the J gene TRBJ1-4; D remains ambiguous. The CDR3 contains 14 residues. Trimming stripped 1 base from V and 6 bases from J, with 9 bases between. Germline assignment: CDR1 SGHVS and CDR2 FQNEAQ. The CDR3 DNA reads as TGTGCCAGCAGCTTAGGATGGGCAGATGAAAAACTGTTTTTT. Translating gives CASSLGWADEKLFF.

CDR3 in amino acids: CASSYSGNYYGYTF. The CDR3 DNA is TGTGCCAGCAGTTACTCGGGAAACTACTATGGCTACACCTTC. The rearrangement links TRBV6-5 to TRBJ1-2; D not certain. V lost 0 bases and J 3 bases, leaving 8 bases between the germline ends. CDR1 MNHEY and CDR2 SVGAGI come from the germline V gene. This CDR3 is 14 amino acids long.

The rearrangement uses TRBV19 and TRBJ1-1; TRBD1 matches 10 bases. The V gene end was trimmed by 5 bases and the J gene end by 4 bases; junction bases not matched to a gene: 7. CDR1 and CDR2 (germline): LNHDA, SQIVND (reference sequence). CDR3 length equals 15 residues. This chain's CDR3 is CASSHGTGALTEAFF. The CDR3 nucleotides read TGTGCCAGTAGTCATGGGACAGGGGCGCTCACTGAAGCTTTCTTT.

The genes are TRBV11-2 and TRBJ2-3, with 10 nucleotides matching TRBD2. Germline lookup yields CDR1 SGHAT and CDR2 FQNNGV. Trimming removed 0 bases from V and 6 bases from J; junction bases left unmatched: 9. The CDR3 has 17 amino acids. DNA of the CDR3: TGTGCCAGCAGCTTAGATCGGACTAGCGGACTCTATGATACGCAGTATTTT. Translating gives CASSLDRTSGLYDTQYF.

This clonotype was seen a few times. The chain carries TRBV5-4 and TRBJ2-1; the D gene is possibly TRBD2 (5 bases). The V gene's germline CDR1 is SGHNT and CDR2 YYREEE (reference sequence). Between the trimmed V and J ends, which lost 0 bases and 8 bases, there was a span of 9 bases. The CDR3 length is 13 residues. The CDR3 nucleotides are TGTGCCAGCAGCTTGGAGCTAGCCCATGAGCAGTTCTTC. Translation: CASSLELAHEQFF.

This clonotype has a handful of counts. The chain links TRBV7-2 to TRBJ2-7, with TRBD2 as a possible D gene (6 bases). Germline CDR1 reads SGHTA; CDR2 reads FQGNSA. The CDR3 covers 15 residues. The germline V and J ends were trimmed by 1 base and 7 bases, with 17 bases remaining between them. The CDR3 DNA is TGTGCCAGCAGCTTAGGGGGCGGAGGGGTGAGAGAGCAGTACTTC. Its translation: CASSLGGGGVREQYF.

The table lists this clonotype with a few counts. The rearrangement links TRBV12-3 or TRBV12-4 to TRBJ1-4, with a possible D match to TRBD1 (5 bases). Trimming removed 3 bases at V and 6 bases at J, with 14 bases between. The CDR3 consists of 15 residues. CDR3 protein: CASSLAGTTHEKLFF. CDR3 DNA: TGTGCCAGCAGTTTGGCCGGGACCACCCATGAAAAACTGTTTTTT.

The genes are TRBV29-1 and TRBJ2-3; unclear D gene. Germline loops: CDR1 SQVTM, CDR2 ANQGSEA. Trimming removed 0 bases from V and 2 bases from J, with 21 bases in between. The length of the CDR3 is 18 residues. DNA for the CDR3: TGCAGCGTTGAAGAGAATCTGGGTGATGCTGGATTCACAGATACGCAGTATTTT. Amino acids: CSVEENLGDAGFTDTQYF.

This clonotype was counted only a few times. The rearrangement links TRBV18 to TRBJ2-1; 9 bases are shared with TRBD1. The CDR3 runs 12 residues. Germline CDR1 KGHSH, CDR2 LQKENI. The V and J ends lost 0 bases and 14 bases, in that order; junction bases with no gene match: 2. The DNA for the CDR3 is TGTGCCAGCTCACCACCCGGGACAGGGAAGTTCTTC. Protein sequence: CASSPPGTGKFF.

This rearrangement joins TRBV7-9 to TRBJ2-7, with 9 bases aligning to TRBD1. Germline CDR1 reads SEHNR; CDR2 reads FQNEAQ (reference sequence). J lost 6 bases, V lost 4 bases, and 10 bases had no gene match. The CDR3 is made up of 15 amino acids. The CDR3 nucleotides are TGTGCCAGCAGCTCACCGGACAGGGGCGGGAGCGAGCAGTACTTC. Translated: CASSSPDRGGSEQYF.

This clonotype was seen ten or more times. The chain combines TRBV12-3 or TRBV12-4 with TRBJ2-3; no clear D. The CDR3 extends over 14 amino acids. V lost 3 bases, J lost 3 bases, and 10 bases lay in between. CDR3 bases: TGTGCCAGCAGTTTGGATAGCTTGACAGATACGCAGTATTTT. It codes for CASSLDSLTDTQYF.

Ten or more counts support this clonotype. The chain combines TRBV24-1 with TRBJ2-1, with 9 bases that match TRBD2. The CDR3 has 16 amino acids. V was clipped by 2 bases and J by 5 bases; unmatched bases: 6. Looked up from germline, CDR1 is KGHDR and CDR2 is SFDVKD. The CDR3: CATSDWTSAFHNEQFF. The CDR3 DNA follows: TGTGCCACCAGTGATTGGACTAGCGCATTTCACAATGAGCAGTTCTTC.

This clonotype occurred a few times. This rearrangement joins TRBV25-1 to TRBJ2-1; D is unclear. CDR1 MGHDK and CDR2 SYGVNS come from the germline V gene. This CDR3 is built from 13 residues. V dropped 0 bases and J dropped 9 bases, with 9 bases sitting between them. CDR3 sequence (DNA): TGTGCCAGCAGTGAATATTCAGGATCTGAGCAGTTCTTC. This encodes CASSEYSGSEQFF.

The chain combines TRBV7-2 with TRBJ1-2; no definite D call. The germline V and J ends were trimmed by 5 bases and 3 bases, with 13 bases remaining between them. The CDR3 is 14 residues long. CDR1 is SGHTA and CDR2 is FQGNSA in the germline V gene. The CDR3 bases are TGTGCCAGCAGCCCCCGCGGGAGAGACTATGGCTACACCTTC. This translates into CASSPRGRDYGYTF.

This clonotype has more than one count but fewer than ten. The chain links TRBV2 to TRBJ2-7, with a tentative D call TRBD2 (6 bases). Germline CDR1 is SNHLY and CDR2 is FYNNEI. This CDR3 has 14 amino acids. Trimming pared 7 bases from V and 6 bases from J, leaving 19 bases between. CDR3 protein: CASTPVPGAGEQYF. The DNA of the CDR3 is TGTGCCAGCACCCCAGTCCCGGGAGCGGGCGAGCAGTACTTC. Drawing the rest from reference TRBV2 and TRBJ2-7, the complete variable domain is EPEVTQTPSHQVTQMGQEVILRCVPISNHLYFYWYRQILGQKVEFLVSFYNNEISEKSEIFDDQFSVERPDGSNFTLKIRSTKLEDSAMYFCASTPVPGAGEQYFGPGTRLTVT.

This clonotype came up a few times. The CDR3 loop reads CASSQGTGSEAFF. The CDR3 DNA sequence: TGTGCCAGCAGCCAGGGTACAGGGAGTGAAGCTTTCTTT. V is TRBV3-1 and J is TRBJ1-1; possible D gene TRBD1, 6 bases. CDR3 length: 13 amino acids. Per the germline V gene, CDR1 is LGHDT and CDR2 is YNNKEL (reference sequence). Trimming pared 3 bases from V and 7 bases from J, leaving 12 bases between.

The chain recombines TRBV18 with TRBJ1-4, with D tentatively TRBD1 (5 bases). V was clipped by 3 bases and J by 7 bases, with 12 bases between them. Germline values: CDR1 KGHSH, CDR2 LQKENI. There are 14 residues in the CDR3. The CDR3 bases are TGTGCCAGCTCACCCCAGGACGGGGGTGAAAAACTGTTTTTT. Its translation: CASSPQDGGEKLFF.